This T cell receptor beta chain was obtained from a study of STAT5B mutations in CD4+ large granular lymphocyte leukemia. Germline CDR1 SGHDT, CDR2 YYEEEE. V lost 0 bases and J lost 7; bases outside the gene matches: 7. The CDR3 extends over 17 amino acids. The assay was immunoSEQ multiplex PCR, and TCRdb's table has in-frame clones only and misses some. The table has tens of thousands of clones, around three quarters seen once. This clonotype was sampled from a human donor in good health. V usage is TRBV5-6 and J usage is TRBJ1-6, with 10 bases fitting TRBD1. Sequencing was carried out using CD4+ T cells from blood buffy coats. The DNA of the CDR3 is TGTGCCAGCAGCTTGGGACAGGGGGCGATCAGGAATTCACCCCTCCACTTT. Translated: CASSLGQGAIRNSPLHF.